The rows below give T cell receptor beta chains drawn from one sample of a study of metastatic and nonmetastatic thyroid tumors. TCRdb reassembled clones from the PCR reads with MiXCR. Counted here are 15,000 to 20,000 clones, under 25% occurring once; the ten biggest clones make up around 7.8%. The sample taken for sequencing was adjacent normal tissue. The receptors stem from a female donor with papillary thyroid cancer or a benign thyroid nodule (not recorded which). Some clones in this sample may be carry-over from other donors' samples. Both conserved end residues are part of each CDR3. The D gene is left open where the match is weak. A clone size is listed for some rows: how often the clone was seen (once, few, many), or a class if it is expanded.

v_call: TRBV7-8; j_call: TRBJ2-5; d_call: TRBD2; clone_size: -; cdr3_aa: CASSLLTSGGETQYF; cdr3_nt: TGTGCCAGCAGCTTGTTGACTAGCGGGGGAGAGACCCAGTACTTC
v_call: TRBV5-1; j_call: TRBJ2-7; d_call: -; clone_size: -; cdr3_aa: CASKRDPSYEQYF; cdr3_nt: TGCGCCAGCAAACGGGATCCCTCCTACGAGCAGTACTTC
v_call: TRBV28; j_call: TRBJ1-5; d_call: -; clone_size: few; cdr3_aa: CASNADSNQPQHF; cdr3_nt: TGTGCCAGCAACGCTGACAGCAATCAGCCCCAGCATTTT
v_call: TRBV6-5; j_call: TRBJ1-2; d_call: TRBD1; clone_size: few; cdr3_aa: CASSFNFWDRGQSGYTF; cdr3_nt: TGTGCCAGCAGTTTTAACTTTTGGGACAGGGGGCAGAGTGGCTACACCTTC
v_call: TRBV29-1; j_call: TRBJ2-1; d_call: -; clone_size: -; cdr3_aa: CSVRARGSRVDNEQFF; cdr3_nt: TGCAGCGTCCGGGCCAGGGGTAGTCGTGTTGACAATGAGCAGTTCTTC
v_call: TRBV12-3/TRBV12-4; j_call: TRBJ2-7; d_call: TRBD1; clone_size: -; cdr3_aa: CASSSRQGNYEQYF; cdr3_nt: TGTGCCAGCAGTTCTCGACAGGGAAACTACGAGCAGTACTTC
v_call: TRBV5-1; j_call: TRBJ1-1; d_call: -; clone_size: -; cdr3_aa: CASSQSFNTEAFF; cdr3_nt: TGCGCCAGCAGCCAAAGTTTCAACACTGAAGCTTTCTTT
v_call: TRBV4-1; j_call: TRBJ2-1; d_call: TRBD2; clone_size: many; cdr3_aa: CASSQDRGLVNEQFF; cdr3_nt: TGCGCCAGCAGCCAAGATCGTGGACTAGTCAATGAGCAGTTCTTC
v_call: TRBV18; j_call: TRBJ1-1; d_call: -; clone_size: -; cdr3_aa: CASSPLDGQIAFF; cdr3_nt: TGTGCCAGCTCACCGTTAGACGGGCAGATAGCTTTCTTT
v_call: TRBV2; j_call: TRBJ2-7; d_call: TRBD2; clone_size: -; cdr3_aa: CASKRSGSSCEQYF; cdr3_nt: TGTGCCAGCAAGAGGAGCGGGAGCTCCTGCGAGCAGTACTTC
v_call: TRBV9; j_call: TRBJ2-3; d_call: -; clone_size: once; cdr3_aa: CASSPSGVNWDTQYF; cdr3_nt: TGTGCCAGCAGCCCCTCGGGAGTCAACTGGGATACGCAGTATTTT
v_call: TRBV24-1; j_call: TRBJ2-2; d_call: -; clone_size: -; cdr3_aa: CATSDPGRGLTVELFF; cdr3_nt: TGTGCCACCAGTGATCCGGGCCGGGGACTCACCGTGGAGCTGTTTTTT
v_call: TRBV6-5; j_call: TRBJ1-5; d_call: -; clone_size: medium-sized; cdr3_aa: CASSYSILGRQPQHF; cdr3_nt: TGTGCCAGCAGTTACTCGATCCTAGGGCGTCAGCCCCAGCATTTT
v_call: TRBV5-6; j_call: TRBJ2-2; d_call: TRBD1; clone_size: many; cdr3_aa: CASSLNGQGPNTGELFF; cdr3_nt: TGTGCCAGCAGCTTGAACGGACAGGGCCCGAACACCGGGGAGCTGTTTTTT
v_call: TRBV20-1; j_call: TRBJ2-7; d_call: -; clone_size: medium-sized; cdr3_aa: CSADYLYSYEQYF; cdr3_nt: TGCAGTGCCGACTACCTTTACTCCTACGAGCAGTACTTC
v_call: TRBV2; j_call: TRBJ2-4; d_call: -; clone_size: -; cdr3_aa: CTSRRVPEDILYF; cdr3_nt: TGTACCAGCAGGAGGGTCCCGGAGGACATTCTGTACTTC
v_call: TRBV27; j_call: TRBJ2-5; d_call: -; clone_size: medium-sized; cdr3_aa: CASSLNQETQYF; cdr3_nt: TGTGCCAGCAGTCTTAATCAAGAGACCCAGTACTTC
v_call: TRBV6-4; j_call: TRBJ1-4; d_call: -; clone_size: -; cdr3_aa: CAPKVKRRNEKLFF; cdr3_nt: TGTGCCCCCAAGGTCAAGAGGAGGAATGAAAAACTGTTTTTT
v_call: TRBV24-1; j_call: TRBJ2-1; d_call: -; clone_size: -; cdr3_aa: CATSDTAARSSYDEQFF; cdr3_nt: TGTGCCACCAGCGATACCGCGGCGCGGAGCTCCTACGATGAGCAGTTCTTC
v_call: TRBV5-1; j_call: TRBJ2-7; d_call: TRBD2; clone_size: few; cdr3_aa: CASSVQGTSGYEQYF; cdr3_nt: TGCGCCAGCAGCGTCCAGGGGACTAGCGGGTACGAGCAGTACTTC
v_call: TRBV7-2; j_call: TRBJ2-1; d_call: -; clone_size: -; cdr3_aa: CASRLAFSEQFF; cdr3_nt: TGTGCCAGCAGATTAGCATTCTCGGAGCAGTTCTTC
v_call: TRBV28; j_call: TRBJ1-2; d_call: -; clone_size: few; cdr3_aa: CASSLFWGSGYTF; cdr3_nt: TGTGCCAGCAGTTTATTTTGGGGTAGTGGCTACACCTTC
v_call: TRBV11-2; j_call: TRBJ2-3; d_call: TRBD2; clone_size: -; cdr3_aa: CASSLTPPSGLTDTQYF; cdr3_nt: TGTGCCAGCAGCTTAACCCCCCCTAGCGGACTCACAGATACGCAGTATTTT
v_call: TRBV5-1; j_call: TRBJ2-7; d_call: TRBD2; clone_size: few; cdr3_aa: CASSLEPGLAGQSYEQYF; cdr3_nt: TGCGCCAGCAGCTTAGAACCGGGACTAGCGGGACAGTCCTACGAGCAGTACTTC
v_call: TRBV4-3; j_call: TRBJ1-2; d_call: -; clone_size: -; cdr3_aa: CASSQVKGELYGYTF; cdr3_nt: TGCGCCAGCAGCCAAGTTAAAGGGGAGCTCTATGGCTACACCTTC
v_call: TRBV6-1; j_call: TRBJ2-1; d_call: TRBD2; clone_size: few; cdr3_aa: CASSEMTSGNYNEQFF; cdr3_nt: TGTGCCAGCAGTGAAATGACTAGCGGGAACTACAATGAGCAGTTCTTC
v_call: TRBV28; j_call: TRBJ2-7; d_call: TRBD2; clone_size: -; cdr3_aa: CASRGGRSTVYEQYF; cdr3_nt: TGTGCCAGCCGGGGGGGGCGGAGTACGGTCTACGAGCAGTACTTC
v_call: TRBV5-5; j_call: TRBJ1-2; d_call: -; clone_size: -; cdr3_aa: CAISLALGYGYTF; cdr3_nt: TGTGCCATCAGCTTGGCTCTAGGCTATGGCTACACCTTC
v_call: TRBV19; j_call: TRBJ1-2; d_call: TRBD1; clone_size: -; cdr3_aa: CASRPGQGIGGYTF; cdr3_nt: TGTGCCAGCCGGCCCGGACAGGGGATCGGTGGCTACACCTTC
v_call: TRBV6-1; j_call: TRBJ2-1; d_call: TRBD2; clone_size: many; cdr3_aa: CASSRLAGAPREQFF; cdr3_nt: TGTGCCAGCAGCCGACTAGCGGGAGCGCCCCGTGAGCAGTTCTTC
v_call: TRBV9; j_call: TRBJ1-6; d_call: -; clone_size: -; cdr3_aa: CASSEGDETGNNSPLHF; cdr3_nt: TGTGCCAGCAGCGAGGGGGATGAGACAGGTAATAATTCACCCCTCCACTTT
v_call: TRBV4-1; j_call: TRBJ1-1; d_call: -; clone_size: many; cdr3_aa: CASSQEARDPEAFF; cdr3_nt: TGCGCCAGCAGCCAAGAAGCGAGGGACCCGGAAGCTTTCTTT
v_call: TRBV12-3/TRBV12-4; j_call: TRBJ2-1; d_call: TRBD2; clone_size: -; cdr3_aa: CASSLADRLAGYNEQFF; cdr3_nt: TGTGCCAGCAGTTTAGCAGACCGACTAGCGGGTTACAATGAGCAGTTCTTC
v_call: TRBV4-1; j_call: TRBJ1-1; d_call: -; clone_size: many; cdr3_aa: CASSKLISVGRLNTEAFF; cdr3_nt: TGCGCCAGCAGCAAACTTATCAGTGTGGGGCGGCTGAACACTGAAGCTTTCTTT
v_call: TRBV9; j_call: TRBJ2-2; d_call: -; clone_size: -; cdr3_aa: CASSVGEYTGELFF; cdr3_nt: TGTGCCAGCAGCGTAGGCGAATACACCGGGGAGCTGTTTTTT
v_call: TRBV6-2/TRBV6-3; j_call: TRBJ2-7; d_call: -; clone_size: medium-sized; cdr3_aa: CASSFRVSSYEQYF; cdr3_nt: TGTGCCAGCTCTTTTCGGGTGAGCTCCTACGAGCAGTACTTC
v_call: TRBV5-6; j_call: TRBJ1-3; d_call: -; clone_size: many; cdr3_aa: CASSLIRGHGNTIYF; cdr3_nt: TGTGCCAGCAGCTTGATCAGGGGCCATGGAAACACCATATATTTT
v_call: TRBV6-2/TRBV6-3; j_call: TRBJ2-7; d_call: -; clone_size: -; cdr3_aa: CASSYPGGYKQYF; cdr3_nt: TGTGCCAGCAGTTACCCCGGCGGCTACAAGCAGTACTTC
v_call: TRBV20-1; j_call: TRBJ2-7; d_call: TRBD1; clone_size: few; cdr3_aa: CSARAWTGGFPFWYEQYF; cdr3_nt: TGCAGTGCTAGAGCTTGGACAGGGGGCTTCCCGTTCTGGTACGAGCAGTACTTC
v_call: TRBV5-1; j_call: TRBJ1-6; d_call: -; clone_size: -; cdr3_aa: CASSLESNSPLHF; cdr3_nt: TGCGCCAGCAGCTTAGAGAGTAATTCACCCCTCCACTTT